A selection of T cell receptor beta chains follows, all from one sample in a study of control samples from healthy donors and cancer patients. This table comes from immunoSEQ multiplex PCR, and its TCRdb copy is limited to in-frame clones, with some not included. This repertoire shows around 99,000 clones, around 89% found once; its top ten account for approximately 16%. The sequenced sample was blood. The receptors come from a woman aged 50 to 60 in good health. Each CDR3 is given without its conserved first and last residue. A D gene is named only where the DNA matches it firmly.

-,TRBV30,AWSIGGARSDTQY
-,TRBV20-1,SASPRDDRYT
TRBD1,TRBV24-1,ATSTGGANYGYT
-,TRBV5-6,ASSGQVNEKLF
-,TRBV9,ASSVDSTYEQY
-,TRBV6-6,ASAAHSLNSNQPQH
-,TRBV30,ASRHFYSNTGELF
-,TRBV29-1,SVAAGPQETQY
TRBD2,TRBV6-4,ASSDGAGMTDTQY
-,TRBV27,ASSIRAPTDTQY
-,TRBV5-3,AGLKLDEINEQF
TRBD1,TRBV5-5,ASSSRDRDSPLH
-,TRBV6-5,ASSYIGRGSGNTIY
-,TRBV13,ASSLSSLASHEQY
-,TRBV9,ASSRLGVTRGTDTQY
-,TRBV6-1,ASSEALRFGETQY
-,TRBV10-3,AISDPRTSTGARSYNSPLH
TRBD2,TRBV7-3,ASAIAGGAGGTQY
TRBD2,TRBV3-1/TRBV3-2,ASSQVVRLAVPKNIQY
-,TRBV12-5,ASGLNEKLF
-,TRBV19,ASSWGDSSYEQY
TRBD2,TRBV7-2,ASSFTTGLVRADTQY
TRBD1,TRBV3-1/TRBV3-2,ASSRTRQGLSYGYT
-,TRBV11-2,ASSPQGSYNEQF
TRBD1,TRBV24-1,ATRSTGSNTIY
TRBD2,TRBV9,ASSVETGTRSVYNEQF
TRBD1,TRBV9,ASSPRDRGSGELF
TRBD2,TRBV6-1,ASREAGYDKNIQY
-,TRBV7-2,ASSLDPNQPQH
-,TRBV6-5,ASSYRGRGAEAF
TRBD1,TRBV10-2,ATRDSLFPGYT
-,TRBV27,ASSTPGTASYFQY
-,TRBV6-4,ASSRAPGDSYEQY
TRBD2,TRBV4-2,ASSQERTSQY
-,TRBV24-1,ATSDSGCRGTNQPQH
-,TRBV7-2,ASSLKFGGGQTDTQY
-,TRBV14,ASSHKSPGGEQF
TRBD1,TRBV5-4,ASSLMTGRSETQY
-,TRBV11-2,ASSRMGSSYNEQF
-,TRBV30,AWTPDTEAF
TRBD2,TRBV7-9,ASSLEGGPTGELF
TRBD2,TRBV24-1,ATSDNFSGEQF
-,TRBV30,AWTFTLTARSPLH
-,TRBV19,ASSIFNRDNEKLF
-,TRBV19,ASSPRKGGSYNEQF
-,TRBV9,ASSADPLGGATGNTIY
-,TRBV27,ASINPGGRGSYNSPLH
-,TRBV7-2,ASSLRAGLNTEAF
TRBD2,TRBV5-4,ASSLVASGRGQF
-,TRBV29-1,SVGAGDSYEQY